This TCR beta chain was sequenced during a study of shared clonotypes between healthy human individuals. Trimming removed 7 bases from V and 0 bases from J, with 15 bases in between. The length of the CDR3 is 15 residues. CDR1 and CDR2 (germline): MDHEN, SYDVKM. Replicate sorted-subset PCRs were loaded with around 200 ng DNA, 30,000 to 35,000 T cell genomes. Measured with immunoSEQ multiplex PCR; TCRdb has only the in-frame clones, and not every one. This table has approximately 180,000 clones, around 93% appearing once. J is TRBJ1-2 and V is TRBV28; TRBD1 might be the D (6 bases). The sample taken for sequencing was naive CD4+ T cells sorted from blood. Subset in this sample: CD45RA+ positively selected. The clonotype comes from a woman in her twenties or thirties in good health. The CDR3 nucleotides are TGTGCCAGCAAAGAAACACAGGGTTCTAACTATGGCTACACCTTC. This sequence encodes CASKETQGSNYGYTF.